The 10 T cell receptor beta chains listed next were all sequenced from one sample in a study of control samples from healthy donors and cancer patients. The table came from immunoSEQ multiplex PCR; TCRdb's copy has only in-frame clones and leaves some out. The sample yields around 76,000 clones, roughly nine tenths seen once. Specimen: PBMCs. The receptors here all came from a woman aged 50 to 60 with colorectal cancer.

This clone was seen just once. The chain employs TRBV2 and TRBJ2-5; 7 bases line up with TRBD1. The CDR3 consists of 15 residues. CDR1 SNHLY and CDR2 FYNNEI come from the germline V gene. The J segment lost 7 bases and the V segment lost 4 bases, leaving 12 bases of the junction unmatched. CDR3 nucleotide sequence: TGTGCCAGCAGTGTTATTAGCCAGGGGGTTGGGACCCAGTACTTC. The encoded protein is CASSVISQGVGTQYF.

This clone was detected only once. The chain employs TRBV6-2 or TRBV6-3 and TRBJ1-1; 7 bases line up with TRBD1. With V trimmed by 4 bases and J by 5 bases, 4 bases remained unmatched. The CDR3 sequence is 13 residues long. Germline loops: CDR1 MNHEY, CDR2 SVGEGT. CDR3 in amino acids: CASSLQGRTEAFF. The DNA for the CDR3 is TGTGCCAGCAGTTTACAGGGGCGAACTGAAGCTTTCTTT.

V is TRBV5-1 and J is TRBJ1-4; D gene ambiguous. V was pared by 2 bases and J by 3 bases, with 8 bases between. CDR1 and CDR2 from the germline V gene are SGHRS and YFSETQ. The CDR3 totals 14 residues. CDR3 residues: CASSLADPNEKLFF. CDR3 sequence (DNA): TGCGCCAGCAGCTTAGCAGACCCTAATGAAAAACTGTTTTTT.

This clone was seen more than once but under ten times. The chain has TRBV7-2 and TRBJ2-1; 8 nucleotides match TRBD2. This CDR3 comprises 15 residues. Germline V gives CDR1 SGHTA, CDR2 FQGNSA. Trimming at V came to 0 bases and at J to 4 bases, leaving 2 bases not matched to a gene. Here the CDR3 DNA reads TGTGCCAGCAGCTTAGCCGGGGGGGATTACAATGAGCAGTTCTTC. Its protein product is CASSLAGGDYNEQFF.

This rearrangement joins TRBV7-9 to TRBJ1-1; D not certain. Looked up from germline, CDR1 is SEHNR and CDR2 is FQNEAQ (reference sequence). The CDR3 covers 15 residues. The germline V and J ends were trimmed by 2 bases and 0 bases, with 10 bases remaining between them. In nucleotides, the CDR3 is TGTGCCAGCAGCTTAACCGGGATTCTGAACACTGAAGCTTTCTTT. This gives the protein CASSLTGILNTEAFF. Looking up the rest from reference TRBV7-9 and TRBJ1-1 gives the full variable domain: DTGVSQNPRHKITKRGQNVTFRCDPISEHNRLYWYRQTLGQGPEFLTYFQNEAQLEKSRLLSDRFSAERPKGSFSTLEIQRTEQGDSAMYLCASSLTGILNTEAFFGQGTRLTVV.

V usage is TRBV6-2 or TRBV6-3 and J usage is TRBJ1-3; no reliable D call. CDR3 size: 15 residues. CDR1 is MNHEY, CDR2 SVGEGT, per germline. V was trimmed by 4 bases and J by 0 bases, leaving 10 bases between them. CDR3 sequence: CASSSGLSSGNTIYF. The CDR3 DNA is TGTGCCAGCAGTTCGGGCTTAAGCTCTGGAAACACCATATATTTT.

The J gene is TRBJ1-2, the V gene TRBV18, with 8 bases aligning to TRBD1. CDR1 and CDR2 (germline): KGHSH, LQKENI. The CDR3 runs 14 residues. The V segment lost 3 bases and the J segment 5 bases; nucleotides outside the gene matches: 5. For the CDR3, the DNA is TGTGCCAGCTCACCTCCGGGACAGGCTTATGGCTACACCTTC. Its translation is CASSPPGQAYGYTF.

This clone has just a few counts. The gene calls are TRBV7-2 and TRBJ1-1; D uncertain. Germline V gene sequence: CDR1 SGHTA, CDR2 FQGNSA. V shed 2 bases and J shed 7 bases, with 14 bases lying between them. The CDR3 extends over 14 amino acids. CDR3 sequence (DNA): TGTGCCAGCAGCTTAAATCCTCGCAGCTTTGAAGCTTTCTTT. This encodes CASSLNPRSFEAFF. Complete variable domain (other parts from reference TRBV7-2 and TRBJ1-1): GAGVSQSPSNKVTEKGKDVELRCDPISGHTALYWYRQSLGQGLEFLIYFQGNSAPDKSGLPSDRFSAERTGGSVSTLTIQRTQQEDSAVYLCASSLNPRSFEAFFGQGTRLTVV.

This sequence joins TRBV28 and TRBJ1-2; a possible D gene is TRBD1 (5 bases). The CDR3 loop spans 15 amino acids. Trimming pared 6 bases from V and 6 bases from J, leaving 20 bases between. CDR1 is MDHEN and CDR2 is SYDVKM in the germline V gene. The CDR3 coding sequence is TGTGCCAGCAGGCCAGGGTCGATCCCCTCGGATGGCTACACCTTC. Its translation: CASRPGSIPSDGYTF.

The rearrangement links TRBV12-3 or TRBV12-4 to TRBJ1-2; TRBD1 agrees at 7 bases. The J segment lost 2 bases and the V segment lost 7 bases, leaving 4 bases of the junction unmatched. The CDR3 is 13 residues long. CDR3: CASTPTGNYGYTF. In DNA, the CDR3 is TGTGCCAGCACGCCGACAGGGAACTATGGCTACACCTTC.